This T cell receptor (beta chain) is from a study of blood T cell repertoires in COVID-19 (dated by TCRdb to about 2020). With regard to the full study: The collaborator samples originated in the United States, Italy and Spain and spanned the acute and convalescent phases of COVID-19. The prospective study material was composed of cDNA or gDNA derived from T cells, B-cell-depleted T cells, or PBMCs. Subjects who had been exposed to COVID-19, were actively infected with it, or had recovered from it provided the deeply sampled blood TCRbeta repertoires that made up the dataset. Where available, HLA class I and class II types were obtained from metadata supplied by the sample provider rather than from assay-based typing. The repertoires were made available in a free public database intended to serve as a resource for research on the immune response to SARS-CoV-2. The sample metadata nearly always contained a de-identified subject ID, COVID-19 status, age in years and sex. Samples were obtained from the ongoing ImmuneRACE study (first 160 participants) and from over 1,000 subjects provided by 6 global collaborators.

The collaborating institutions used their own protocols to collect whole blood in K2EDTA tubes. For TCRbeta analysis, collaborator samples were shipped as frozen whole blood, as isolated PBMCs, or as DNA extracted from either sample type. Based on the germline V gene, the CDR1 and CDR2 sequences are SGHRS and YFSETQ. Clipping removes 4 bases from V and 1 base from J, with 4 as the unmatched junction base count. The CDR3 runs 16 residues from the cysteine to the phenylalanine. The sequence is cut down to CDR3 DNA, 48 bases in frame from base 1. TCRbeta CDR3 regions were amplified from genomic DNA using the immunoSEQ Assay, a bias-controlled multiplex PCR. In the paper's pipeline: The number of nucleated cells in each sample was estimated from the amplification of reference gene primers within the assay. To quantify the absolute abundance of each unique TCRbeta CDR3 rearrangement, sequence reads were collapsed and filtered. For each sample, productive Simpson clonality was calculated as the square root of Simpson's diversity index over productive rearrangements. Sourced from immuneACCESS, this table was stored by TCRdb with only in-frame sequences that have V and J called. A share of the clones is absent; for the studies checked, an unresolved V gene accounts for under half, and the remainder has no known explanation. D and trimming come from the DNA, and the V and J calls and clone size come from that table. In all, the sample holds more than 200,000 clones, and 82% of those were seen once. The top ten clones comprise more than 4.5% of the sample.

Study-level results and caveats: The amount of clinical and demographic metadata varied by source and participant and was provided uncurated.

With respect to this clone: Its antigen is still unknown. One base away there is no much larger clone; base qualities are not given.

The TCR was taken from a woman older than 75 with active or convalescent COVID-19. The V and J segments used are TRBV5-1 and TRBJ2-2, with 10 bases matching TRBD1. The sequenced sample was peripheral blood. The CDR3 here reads CASSGRDRGNTGELFF. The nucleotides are TGCGCCAGCAGCGGACGGGACAGGGGGAACACCGGGGAGCTGTTTTTT. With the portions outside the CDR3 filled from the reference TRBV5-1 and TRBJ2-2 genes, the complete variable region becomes KAGVTQTPRYLIKTRGQQVTLSCSPISGHRSVSWYQQTPGQGLQFLFEYFSETQRNKGNFPGRFSGRQFSNSRSEMNVSTLELGDSALYLCASSGRDRGNTGELFFGEGSRLTVL.